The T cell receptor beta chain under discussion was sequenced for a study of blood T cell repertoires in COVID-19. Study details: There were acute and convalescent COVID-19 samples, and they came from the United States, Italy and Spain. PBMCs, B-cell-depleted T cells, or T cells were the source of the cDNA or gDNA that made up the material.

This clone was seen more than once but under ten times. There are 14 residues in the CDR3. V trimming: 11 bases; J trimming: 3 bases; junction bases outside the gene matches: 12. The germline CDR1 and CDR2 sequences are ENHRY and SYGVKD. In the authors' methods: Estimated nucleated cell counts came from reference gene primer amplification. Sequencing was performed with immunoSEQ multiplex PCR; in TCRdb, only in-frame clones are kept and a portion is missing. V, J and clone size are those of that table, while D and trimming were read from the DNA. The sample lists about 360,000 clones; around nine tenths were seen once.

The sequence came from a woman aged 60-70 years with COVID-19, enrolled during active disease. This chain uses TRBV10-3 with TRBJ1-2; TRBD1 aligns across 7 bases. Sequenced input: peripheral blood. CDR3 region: CAHTEGARDYGYTF. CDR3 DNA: TGTGCCCACACCGAGGGGGCGCGGGACTATGGCTACACCTTC.